A single sample gave rise to the 22 T cell receptor beta chains below, sequenced in a study of tumor-infiltrating lymphocytes in primary liver carcinoma. Both RNA and DNA were isolated together from about 19-30 mg of bulk tissue that had not been sorted. Constant-region priming of around 490 ng total RNA yielded TCR beta cDNA. It was through three nested multiplex PCR rounds of slightly modified ARM-PCR that TCR beta libraries arose. Investigators reported that the first two PCR rounds, at 10 cycles each, used TRBV1-TRBV30 forward primers with a C-beta reverse primer. TCRdb analysed the multiplex PCR reads with MiXCR anew, one entry per CDR3 protein. The repertoire holds approximately 73,000 distinct CDR3 sequences, with 70% to 75% as singletons. What was sequenced was liver tumor tissue from sampling region 4. Subset denoted: tumor region T4, right-lateral pole. These receptor sequences come from a woman aged 55-75 years with primary liver carcinoma and hepatitis B virus infection.

About this clonotype: One end of the junction is discordant with germline, which a read error may explain. V is TRBV28 and J is TRBJ2-3, with a tentative D call TRBD2 (6 bases). Per the germline V gene, CDR1 is MDHEN and CDR2 is SYDVKM. The CDR3 runs 15 residues. The CDR3 DNA is TGTGCCAGCAGTTCCCCCGGAGGGCGCATAGATACGCACTATTTT. Encoded protein: CASSSPGGRIDTHYF.

This chain's CDR3 is CASNFFGTGGINEQFF. The CDR3 region has the DNA TGTGCCAGCAACTTCTTTGGGACTGGCGGGATCAATGAGCAGTTCTTC. The chain carries TRBV13 and TRBJ2-1; D is perhaps TRBD2 (6 bases). Germline CDR1 is PRHDT and CDR2 is FYEKMQ (reference sequence). This CDR3 comprises 16 residues. Trimming took off 7 bases at V and 6 bases at J, with 22 bases between the two ends. Using reference TRBV13 and TRBJ2-1 for the parts outside the CDR3, the full variable domain is AAGVIQSPRHLIKEKRETATLKCYPIPRHDTVYWYQQGPGQDPQFLISFYEKMQSDKGSIPDRFSAQQFSDYHSELNMSSLELGDSALYFCASNFFGTGGINEQFFGPGTRLTVL.

Worth noting for this clonotype: At one end the junction does not follow the germline gene, possibly because of a read error. The chain recombines TRBV11-2 with TRBJ2-1, with D possibly TRBD2 on 6 matching bases. Germline-derived CDR1 and CDR2 are SGHAT and FQNNGV. This CDR3 spans 11 amino acids. CDR3 sequence (DNA): TGTGCCAGCAGAACGGGACTTAGGGAGTTTTTC. This sequence encodes CASRTGLREFF.

A word on this clonotype: An end of the junction does not agree with germline; a read error may underlie this. The V and J genes are TRBV5-4 and TRBJ2-5; D perhaps matches TRBD2 (6 bases). CDR1 and CDR2 from the germline V gene are SGHNT and YYREEE (reference sequence). CDR3 size: 15 residues. The CDR3, as DNA: TGTGCCAGCAGCCTGGGGGGAACCCTTCAAGATACCCAGTACTTC. Translation gives CASSLGGTLQDTQYF.

In the case of this clonotype: At one end, the junction sequence differs from germline, possibly due to a read error. The chain links TRBV27 to TRBJ2-5; a possible D gene is TRBD2 (5 bases). In germline, CDR1 is MNHEY, CDR2 SMNVEV (reference sequence). This CDR3 has 14 residues. The CDR3 reads CVSSLTRGSQTQYF. The CDR3 DNA sequence: TGTGTCAGCAGTCTCACTAGAGGGAGTCAGACCCAGTACTTC.

The CDR3, as DNA: TGCAGTGTTACTAGCGGGGCCACTAATGAGCAGTTCTTC. Its translation: CSVTSGATNEQFF. The V gene is TRBV29-1, the J gene TRBJ2-1, with 10 bases aligning to TRBD2. The germline V gene has CDR1 SQVTM and CDR2 ANQGSEA. The CDR3 has 13 amino acids.

This clonotype was found a few times. CDR3: CSAFGRLNTEAFF. In nucleotides, the CDR3 is TGCAGCGCTTTCGGACGGCTGAACACTGAAGCTTTCTTT. J is TRBJ1-1 and V is TRBV29-1; the D is unclear. The CDR3 is 13 residues long. Looked up from germline, CDR1 is SQVTM and CDR2 is ANQGSEA. With 7 bases removed from V and 0 bases from J, the gap between germline ends came to 12 bases. The complete variable domain, with remaining parts taken from reference TRBV29-1 and TRBJ1-1, reads SAVISQKPSRDICQRGTSLTIQCQVDSQVTMMFWYRQQPGQSLTLIATANQGSEATYESGFVIDKFPISRPNLTFSTLTVSNMSPEDSSIYLCSAFGRLNTEAFFGQGTRLTVV.

The chain employs TRBV20-1 and TRBJ2-5, with 12 bases aligning to TRBD2. This CDR3 region has 15 residues. J gave up 5 bases and V 4 bases, and 8 bases lay outside the gene matches. CDR1 is DFQATT, CDR2 SNEGSKA, per germline (reference sequence). The CDR3 spells CSATSGLAGFETQYF. The CDR3 nucleotides are TGCAGTGCTACCTCAGGACTAGCGGGATTTGAGACCCAGTACTTC.

Notes on this clonotype: A clone one base away is much larger, so this may be a read error. The chain carries TRBV5-1 and TRBJ1-1; no firm D call. This CDR3 is 13 amino acids long. Germline V gene data show CDR1 as SGHRS and CDR2 as YFSETQ. CDR3 bases: TGCGCCACCTCCCGCGGTGACGACACTGAAGTTTTCTTT. Amino acid sequence: CATSRGDDTEVFF.

In this sample, this clonotype turned up many times. This CDR3 reads CASGRSGNLNEQYF. The DNA of the CDR3 is TGTGCCAGCGGTAGGAGTGGGAATCTAAACGAGCAGTACTTC. The chain joins TRBV6-5 to TRBJ2-7; no clear D gene. The V end lost 8 bases, the J end lost 5 bases, and 19 bases lay between the germline ends. The CDR3 loop spans 14 amino acids. The V gene's germline CDR1 is MNHEY and CDR2 SVGAGI.

The chain uses TRBV6-1 and TRBJ2-1; a weak D match, TRBD2 (6 bases). CDR1 and CDR2 from the germline V gene are MNHNS and SASEGT. The CDR3 extends over 16 amino acids. The V gene lost 10 bases and the J gene lost 5 bases, with 24 bases spanning the gap. In nucleotides, the CDR3 is TGTGCCACGCGTCGGGGGATCGTGGCGACCCACAATGAGCAGTTCTTC. This sequence encodes CATRRGIVATHNEQFF.

Turning to this clonotype: At one end, the junction sequence differs from germline, possibly due to a read error. V gene TRBV6-6 combines with J gene TRBJ1-6, with TRBD1 matching 7 bases. The CDR3 totals 14 residues. In germline, CDR1 is MNHNY, CDR2 SVGAGI (reference sequence). CDR3 sequence (DNA): TGTGACAGCAGTAAAGGGCAACAGGGGTCACCCCTCCACTTT. This codes for CDSSKGQQGSPLHF.

With respect to this clonotype: The junction does not match germline at one end; this may be a read error. The chain has TRBV4-1 and TRBJ2-1; TRBD2 agrees at 7 bases. The germline V gene encodes CDR1 MGHRA and CDR2 YSYEKL. The CDR3 runs 16 residues. The CDR3 sequence: CASSQDVGREYDEQFF. The CDR3 coding sequence is TGTGCTAGCAGCCAAGATGTAGGGCGGGAGTACGATGAGCAGTTCTTC.

About this clonotype itself: A much bigger clone sits one base away, suggesting this may be a read error. The rearrangement joins TRBV29-1 to TRBJ2-5; the D gene is possibly TRBD2 (7 bases). CDR1 SQVTM and CDR2 ANQGSEA come from the germline V gene. This CDR3 region has 14 residues. This CDR3 is CSVGGGGAPETQHF. The CDR3 nucleotides read TGCAGCGTTGGGGGTGGGGGGGCCCCAGAGACCCAGCACTTC.

This clonotype was detected ten times or more. This chain links TRBV6-6 with TRBJ1-4, with a possible D match to TRBD1 (6 bases). The CDR3 runs to 15 residues. Trimming removed 3 bases from V and 5 bases from J, with 13 bases in between. CDR1 and CDR2 (germline): MNHNY, SVGAGI (reference sequence). CDR3: CASSYMGASNEKLFF. The CDR3 coding sequence is TGTGCCAGCAGTTATATGGGGGCCTCGAATGAAAAACTGTTTTTT.

This clonotype occurred many times. The chain has TRBV12-3 or TRBV12-4 and TRBJ2-5; D could derive from TRBD1 or TRBD2 (5 bases each). This CDR3 region has 17 residues. V lost 2 bases, J lost 3 bases, and 19 bases lay in between. Written as DNA, the CDR3 is TGTGCCAGCAGTTTAATGGGACGAGGGTTACGAAAAGAGACCCAGTACTTC. Protein sequence: CASSLMGRGLRKETQYF.

This clonotype was detected only a few times. Being one base from a much bigger clone, this may be a read error. The J gene is TRBJ2-5, the V gene TRBV5-4; possibly TRBD1 for D (6 bases). Germline loops: CDR1 SGHNT, CDR2 YYREEE (reference sequence). The CDR3 spans 14 residues. The CDR3 DNA follows: TGTGTCAGCAGCTTCGGAACAGGGAGAGAGACCCAGTACTTC. This translates into CVSSFGTGRETQYF. Full variable domain (remainder filled in from reference TRBV5-4 and TRBJ2-5): ETGVTQSPTHLIKTRGQQVTLRCSSQSGHNTVSWYQQALGQGPQFIFQYYREEENGRGNFPPRFSGLQFPNYSSELNVNALELDDSALYLCVSSFGTGRETQYFGPGTRLLVL.

The J gene is TRBJ2-5, the V gene TRBV11-2; TRBD1 might be the D (5 bases). Germline values: CDR1 SGHAT, CDR2 FQNNGV. The CDR3 runs to 14 residues. This CDR3 reads CTNSRWGVLETQYF. DNA of the CDR3: TGTACTAACAGCCGATGGGGCGTCCTGGAGACCCAGTACTTC.

The chain is built from TRBV7-9 and TRBJ2-2; D remains unclear. V was shortened by 3 bases and J by 8 bases, with 4 bases between the two germline ends. CDR1 SEHNR and CDR2 FQNEAQ come from the germline V gene (reference sequence). This CDR3 region has 11 residues. The DNA for the CDR3 is TGTGCCAGCAGCTTCACAGGGGAGCTGTTTTTT. This codes for CASSFTGELFF.

As for this clonotype: A much larger clone differs from this one at a single base, so this may be a read error. CDR3 DNA: TGTGGGGCGCGGGGGAACACTGAAGCTATCTTT. It codes for CGARGNTEAIF. J is TRBJ1-1 and V is TRBV28; tentative D call: TRBD1 (5 bases). Germline-derived CDR1 and CDR2 are MDHEN and SYDVKM. The CDR3 consists of 11 residues.

As regards this clonotype: One end of the junction fails to match germline, which may point to a read error. The rearrangement uses TRBV29-1 and TRBJ2-7; TRBD1 agrees at 10 bases. The CDR3 consists of 15 residues. The germline gives CDR1 SQVTM, CDR2 ANQGSEA. The CDR3 reads CTVEVGTGDTYKQYF. DNA for the CDR3: TGCACCGTTGAGGTAGGGACAGGGGACACCTACAAGCAGTACTTC.

The CDR3 loop is CASSDNRGCGSNEQFF. The CDR3 DNA reads TGCGCCAGCAGCGATAACAGGGGATGTGGTTCCAATGAGCAGTTCTTC. This chain uses TRBV4-1 with TRBJ2-1; TRBD1 agrees at 7 bases. The germline gives CDR1 MGHRA, CDR2 YSYEKL. CDR3 length equals 16 residues. J lost 6 bases, V lost 5 bases, and 13 bases had no gene match.